This T cell receptor (beta chain) is drawn from a study of graft-versus-host responses after intestinal transplantation. The wider study: Those transplanted obtained multivisceral, liver-intestinal, or isolated intestinal grafts. Anti-thymocyte globulin was used for induction in all recipients, who then took tacrolimus and steroids for two to four years. Study observations and caveats: Declines in HvG clones occurring early post-transplant were associated with peak circulating GvH clone levels.

On this clone: Its antigen remains unknown.

Graft-derived tissue was subjected to processing to liberate intraepithelial and lamina propria lymphocytes. Germline CDR1 LNHNV, CDR2 YYDKDF (reference sequence). With V trimmed by 0 bases and J by 7 bases, 11 bases remained unmatched. The CDR3 length is 18 residues. Sequencing used immunoSEQ multiplex PCR; TCRdb keeps in-frame clones, though not all of them. The sample yields approximately 11,000 clones, roughly three quarters seen once. The chain couples TRBV15 to TRBJ2-5, with 13 bases lining up with TRBD2. The TCR comes from a human patient who received an intestinal transplant, so some T cells may come from the graft donor. The starting material was ileum tissue, obtained 23 days after intestinal transplant. The CDR3 loop is CATSREPGTSGTLGTQYF. DNA of the CDR3: TGTGCCACCAGCAGAGAGCCCGGGACTAGCGGGACCCTAGGGACCCAGTACTTC.